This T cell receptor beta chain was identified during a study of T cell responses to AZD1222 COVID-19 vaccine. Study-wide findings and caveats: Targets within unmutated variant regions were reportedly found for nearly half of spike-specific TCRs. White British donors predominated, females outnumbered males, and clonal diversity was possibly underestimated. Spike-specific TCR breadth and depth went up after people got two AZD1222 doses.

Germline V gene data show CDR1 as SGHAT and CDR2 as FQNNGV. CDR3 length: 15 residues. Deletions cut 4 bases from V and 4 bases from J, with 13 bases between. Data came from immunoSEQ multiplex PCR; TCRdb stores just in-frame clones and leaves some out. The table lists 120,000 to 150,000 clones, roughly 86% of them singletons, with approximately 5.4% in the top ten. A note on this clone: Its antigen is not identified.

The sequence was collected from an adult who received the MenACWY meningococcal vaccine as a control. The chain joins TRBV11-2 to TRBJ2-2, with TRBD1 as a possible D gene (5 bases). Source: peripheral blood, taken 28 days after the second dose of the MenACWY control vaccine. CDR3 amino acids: CASSSSGLSTGELFF. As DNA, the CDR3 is TGTGCCAGCAGCTCGTCAGGGCTTAGCACCGGGGAGCTGTTTTTT.